Shown below are 30 T cell receptor beta chains from a single sample sequenced in a study of neurological immune-mediated disorders. TCRdb re-analysed the 5' RACE reads in MiXCR, keeping a single row per CDR3 protein. The sample lists 54,000 or so distinct CDR3 sequences; around 3.5% were seen once. The sample comprised PBMCs. The receptors shown here come from a woman in her 30s with multiple sclerosis.

In its sample, this clonotype was seen many times. The chain is built from TRBV6-5 and TRBJ2-3, with 9 bases aligning to TRBD2. The CDR3 loop spans 16 amino acids. The ends lost 8 bases at V and 0 bases at J; junction bases unmatched: 9. From germline, CDR1 is MNHEY and CDR2 SVGAGI. CDR3: CASGRRLAASTDTQYF. In DNA form, the CDR3 reads TGTGCCAGCGGTAGACGACTAGCGGCTAGCACAGATACGCAGTATTTT.

This clonotype was recorded at least ten times. The rearrangement links TRBV5-1 to TRBJ2-5; 8 bases align to TRBD2. Trimming at V came to 0 bases and at J to 5 bases, leaving 6 bases not matched to a gene. CDR3 length: 15 residues. In germline, CDR1 is SGHRS, CDR2 YFSETQ. In nucleotides, the CDR3 is TGCGCCAGCAGCTTGGACGGGAGGGCCCACGAGACCCAGTACTTC. It is translated as CASSLDGRAHETQYF.

At least ten counts were recorded for this clonotype. The rearrangement joins TRBV20-1 to TRBJ2-1; D gene uncertain. This CDR3 comprises 10 residues. Germline V CDR1 and CDR2: DFQATT, SNEGSKA (reference sequence). Trimming cost V 6 bases and J 5 bases, with 5 bases left between them. The CDR3 DNA is TGCAGTGCCGAGGACAATGAGCAGTTCTTC. It encodes CSAEDNEQFF.

This clonotype showed up many times. The rearrangement uses TRBV9 and TRBJ1-3, with a weak D call TRBD1 (6 bases). This CDR3 region has 17 residues. Germline V CDR1 and CDR2: SGDLS, YYNGEE. The V and J ends lost 2 bases and 0 bases respectively, with 15 bases between them. The DNA for the CDR3 is TGTGCCAGCAGCGTTGGGACACCTAGTCTCTCTGGAAACACCATATATTTT. Protein sequence: CASSVGTPSLSGNTIYF. The variable domain in full, with the rest retrieved from reference TRBV9 and TRBJ1-3, is DSGVTQTPKHLITATGQRVTLRCSPRSGDLSVYWYQQSLDQGLQFLIQYYNGEERAKGNILERFSAQQFPDLHSELNLSSLELGDSALYFCASSVGTPSLSGNTIYFGEGSWLTVV.

The sample holds many counts of this clonotype. The CDR3 region is CASSSRVDGYTF. The CDR3 DNA follows: TGTGCCAGCAGTTCCCGGGTCGATGGCTACACCTTC. The genes are TRBV27 and TRBJ1-2, with D unclear. CDR1 is MNHEY and CDR2 is SMNVEV in the germline V gene (reference sequence). V gave up 4 bases and J gave up 6 bases, with 9 bases separating them. This CDR3 has 12 residues.

This clonotype was detected ten times or more. The V and J genes are TRBV20-1 and TRBJ1-5; D is unresolved. Germline V gives CDR1 DFQATT, CDR2 SNEGSKA (reference sequence). With 6 bases removed from V and 4 bases from J, the gap between germline ends came to 22 bases. This CDR3 contains 16 residues. CDR3 sequence: CSALANTRRGNQPQHF. The CDR3 DNA sequence: TGCAGTGCCCTCGCCAATACCCGACGGGGAAATCAGCCCCAGCATTTT.

This clonotype has at least ten counts. The chain is built from TRBV20-1 and TRBJ2-6; 8 bases line up with TRBD1. The CDR3 is 17 amino acids. Per the germline V gene, CDR1 is DFQATT and CDR2 is SNEGSKA (reference sequence). Trimming removed 4 bases from V and 1 base from J; junction bases left unmatched: 9. For the CDR3, the DNA is TGCAGTGCTACAGGGGGCGCGATCGTGTCTGGGGCCAACGTCCTGACTTTC. Translated: CSATGGAIVSGANVLTF.

This clonotype was seen many times. The gene calls are TRBV24-1 and TRBJ2-1; TRBD2 is a possible D gene (6 bases). Deletions cut 1 base from V and 4 bases from J, with 13 bases between. CDR1 and CDR2 (germline): KGHDR, SFDVKD. The CDR3 contains 16 residues. As DNA, the CDR3 is TGTGCCACCAGTGATTTTAACTCCCGGGGGTACAATGAGCAGTTCTTC. Translated, it gives CATSDFNSRGYNEQFF.

This clonotype was recorded at least ten times. The chain links TRBV7-2 to TRBJ1-2; tentatively, D is TRBD1 (6 bases). CDR3 length: 14 residues. With 3 bases removed from V and 7 bases from J, the gap between germline ends came to 15 bases. CDR1 SGHTA and CDR2 FQGNSA come from the germline V gene. CDR3 bases: TGTGCCAGCAGCTTCGGACAGCGCAACATTGGCTACACCTTC. Its protein is CASSFGQRNIGYTF.

This clonotype appeared many times. The rearrangement links TRBV25-1 to TRBJ2-1; TRBD2 agrees at 7 bases. Trimming took 1 base from V and 4 from J; bases not matched to a gene: 7. CDR3 length: 16 residues. Germline V gives CDR1 MGHDK, CDR2 SYGVNS. The CDR3: CASSELSGGGYNEQFF. CDR3 bases: TGTGCCAGCAGTGAATTAAGTGGGGGGGGTTACAATGAGCAGTTCTTC.

There are many counts of this clonotype. This chain connects TRBV5-1 to TRBJ1-5; 7 bases fit TRBD1. The CDR3 sequence is 15 residues long. With V trimmed by 1 base and J by 6 bases, 7 bases remained unmatched. Germline CDR1 is SGHRS and CDR2 is YFSETQ. CDR3 sequence: CASSLSTGEGQPQHF. The CDR3 DNA reads as TGCGCCAGCAGCTTGTCAACAGGGGAAGGTCAGCCCCAGCATTTT.

There are many counts of this clonotype. The V call is TRBV20-1, the J call TRBJ2-1, with TRBD2 identical over 11 bases. V lost 6 bases to trimming and J lost 8 bases; unmatched junction nucleotides: 6. Germline CDR1 reads DFQATT; CDR2 reads SNEGSKA (reference sequence). The CDR3 is made up of 13 amino acids. As DNA, the CDR3 is TGCAGTGCCGTAGCGGGGGGGACCGATGAGCAGTTCTTC. Translating gives CSAVAGGTDEQFF.

The gene calls are TRBV3-1 and TRBJ2-7; 9 bases map to TRBD2. The V and J ends lost 6 bases and 2 bases, in that order; junction bases with no gene match: 14. This CDR3 contains 17 residues. The germline CDR1 and CDR2 sequences are LGHDT and YNNKEL (reference sequence). CDR3 sequence: CASSRSLAGLVAYEQYF. The CDR3 nucleotides are TGTGCCAGCAGTCGGTCGCTAGCGGGGTTGGTGGCCTACGAGCAGTACTTC.

This clonotype was seen repeatedly, ten times or more. The rearrangement joins TRBV5-1 to TRBJ1-1; D ambiguous. The CDR3 length is 13 residues. V gave up 0 bases and J gave up 2 bases, with 5 bases separating them. Germline-derived CDR1 and CDR2 are SGHRS and YFSETQ. DNA of the CDR3: TGCGCCAGCAGCTTGGCCGGTAACACTGAAGCTTTCTTT. Its translation is CASSLAGNTEAFF.

This clonotype came up many times. V gene TRBV2 combines with J gene TRBJ2-2; D might be TRBD1 (6 bases). The CDR3 covers 14 residues. From germline, CDR1 is SNHLY and CDR2 FYNNEI. Trimming cost V 6 bases and J 3 bases, with 11 bases left between them. This CDR3 is CASRGDIYTGELFF. The DNA of the CDR3 is TGTGCCAGCAGGGGGGACATTTACACCGGGGAGCTGTTTTTT.

Of note for this clonotype: A much larger clone differs from this one at a single base, so this may be a read error. V is TRBV27 and J is TRBJ2-3, with TRBD1 identical over 9 bases. The germline gives CDR1 MNHEY, CDR2 SMNVEV (reference sequence). The CDR3 runs to 16 residues. The CDR3 here is CDSSLYPQGAKDTQYF. For the CDR3, the DNA is TGTGACAGCAGTTTATATCCACAGGGGGCAAAAGATACGCAGTATTTT.

This clonotype appeared many times. V is TRBV27 and J is TRBJ1-4; 9 positions agree with TRBD1. This CDR3 has 19 amino acids. The ends lost 5 bases at V and 6 bases at J; junction bases unmatched: 19. Germline assignment: CDR1 MNHEY and CDR2 SMNVEV (reference sequence). This CDR3 is CASSTFRDRVSSEDEKLFF. Written as DNA, the CDR3 is TGTGCCAGCAGTACCTTCCGGGACAGGGTTTCATCGGAGGATGAAAAACTGTTTTTT.

This clonotype was seen at least ten times. The J gene is TRBJ1-2, the V gene TRBV7-8, with no clear D. This CDR3 is 16 amino acids long. V lost 5 bases, J lost 3 bases, and 19 bases lay in between. CDR1 and CDR2 (germline): SGHVS, FQNEAQ. CDR3 sequence reads: CASSPEPDGSYYGYTF. The CDR3 nucleotides are TGTGCCAGCAGCCCCGAACCTGACGGGAGTTACTATGGCTACACCTTC.

This clonotype was detected many times. This sequence joins TRBV28 and TRBJ2-7; tentative D call: TRBD1 (6 bases). Trimming shortened V by 6 bases and J by 3 bases, and 18 bases separated the two germline ends. This CDR3 comprises 15 residues. The germline CDR1 and CDR2 sequences are MDHEN and SYDVKM. This chain's CDR3 is CASSRTGPGIYEQYF. In DNA, the CDR3 is TGTGCCAGCAGCAGAACAGGGCCTGGAATCTACGAGCAGTACTTC.

There are many counts of this clonotype. This chain connects TRBV13 to TRBJ2-5; 8 bases line up with TRBD2. Losses at the gene ends were 4 bases for V and 4 bases for J; bases not matched to a gene: 11. Looked up from germline, CDR1 is PRHDT and CDR2 is FYEKMQ (reference sequence). The CDR3 has 16 residues. The CDR3 coding sequence is TGTGCCAGCAGCTCCAGCGGGGGAGCGGCACCAGAGACCCAGTACTTC. Amino acids: CASSSSGGAAPETQYF.

The table lists this clonotype with many counts. This chain joins TRBV20-1 and TRBJ1-5; D ambiguous. This CDR3 spans 16 amino acids. Germline V gene sequence: CDR1 DFQATT, CDR2 SNEGSKA (reference sequence). Trimming cost V 4 bases and J 7 bases, with 23 bases left between them. The CDR3 region is CSAIHRALPRSQPQHF. The CDR3 region has the DNA TGCAGTGCTATCCACCGGGCCCTCCCGAGGTCACAGCCCCAGCATTTT.

This clonotype was recorded at least ten times. V and J are TRBV5-1 and TRBJ2-3; 10 bases map to TRBD1. Germline CDR1 is SGHRS and CDR2 is YFSETQ. The CDR3 is 13 amino acids. Unmatched junction bases numbered 0, after V lost 4 bases and J lost 4 bases. The CDR3, as DNA: TGCGCCAGCAGCGGACAGGGGGCAGATACGCAGTATTTT. Its translation: CASSGQGADTQYF.

This clonotype occurred many times. The V gene is TRBV11-2, the J gene TRBJ2-1; D uncertain. Looked up from germline, CDR1 is SGHAT and CDR2 is FQNNGV. The CDR3 sequence is 14 residues long. Trimming removed 4 bases at V and 4 bases at J, with 11 bases between. The CDR3 sequence is CASSSIAAYNEQFF. The CDR3 DNA sequence: TGTGCCAGCAGCTCAATTGCAGCGTACAATGAGCAGTTCTTC.

This clonotype was seen at least ten times. The genes are TRBV5-1 and TRBJ2-3, with 7 positions matching TRBD2. Germline-derived CDR1 and CDR2 are SGHRS and YFSETQ. J lost 5 bases, V lost 7 bases, and 10 bases had no gene match. This CDR3 contains 14 residues. CDR3 amino acids: CASDGGGGQDTQYF. As DNA, the CDR3 is TGCGCCAGCGACGGCGGGGGAGGGCAAGATACGCAGTATTTT. Looking up the rest from reference TRBV5-1 and TRBJ2-3 gives the full variable domain: KAGVTQTPRYLIKTRGQQVTLSCSPISGHRSVSWYQQTPGQGLQFLFEYFSETQRNKGNFPGRFSGRQFSNSRSEMNVSTLELGDSALYLCASDGGGGQDTQYFGPGTRLTVL.

This clonotype was counted ten times or more. The chain is built from TRBV6-2 or TRBV6-3 and TRBJ2-6; D is ambiguous. V was clipped by 0 bases and J by 2 bases, with 5 bases between them. This CDR3 is 15 amino acids long. Germline V CDR1 and CDR2: MNHEY, SVGEGT. In nucleotides, the CDR3 is TGTGCCAGCAGTTACTCCCGCCCTGGGGCCAACGTCCTGACTTTC. It specifies CASSYSRPGANVLTF.

This clonotype was counted only a few times. The chain couples TRBV19 to TRBJ2-2; D may be TRBD1 (6 bases). Germline V gene sequence: CDR1 LNHDA, CDR2 SQIVND (reference sequence). The V end was cut by 7 bases, the J end by 0 bases, with 9 bases between. The CDR3 totals 14 residues. In nucleotides, the CDR3 is TGTGCCAGTATCAGGGGCCCGAACACCGGGGAGCTGTTTTTT. It encodes CASIRGPNTGELFF.

This clonotype was counted ten times or more. The chain carries TRBV4-2 and TRBJ2-7, with D possibly called TRBD1 or TRBD2 (5 bases each). The CDR3 consists of 15 residues. Between the trimmed V and J ends, which lost 3 bases and 1 base, there was a span of 13 bases. From germline, CDR1 is LGHNA and CDR2 YNFKEQ. CDR3 residues: CASSQPGTVSYEQYF. CDR3 DNA: TGTGCCAGCAGCCAGCCCGGGACGGTGTCCTACGAGCAGTACTTC.

This clonotype was detected ten times or more. J is TRBJ2-2 and V is TRBV5-4; the D is unclear. The CDR3 loop spans 15 amino acids. CDR1 is SGHNT, CDR2 YYREEE, per germline (reference sequence). Trimming cost V 1 base and J 4 bases, with 11 bases left between them. The CDR3 loop reads CASSLLLPGTGELFF. In nucleotides, the CDR3 is TGTGCCAGCAGCTTGTTACTGCCGGGCACCGGGGAGCTGTTTTTT.

The sample holds many counts of this clonotype. The chain links TRBV20-1 to TRBJ2-3; 9 bases are shared with TRBD2. J was trimmed by 1 base and V by 3 bases; bases with no gene match: 5. CDR3 length: 15 residues. The V gene's germline CDR1 is DFQATT and CDR2 SNEGSKA (reference sequence). This CDR3 reads CSASHRTSGTDTQYF. The CDR3, as DNA: TGCAGTGCTAGTCATCGGACTAGCGGCACAGATACGCAGTATTTT.

The table lists this clonotype with many counts. V gene TRBV18 combines with J gene TRBJ2-1, with D perhaps matching TRBD1 (6 bases). Germline lookup yields CDR1 KGHSH and CDR2 LQKENI. V gave up 4 bases and J gave up 6 bases, with 10 bases separating them. CDR3 length: 13 amino acids. The CDR3 sequence: CASSLTGINEQFF. The DNA of the CDR3 is TGTGCCAGCTCACTGACAGGTATCAATGAGCAGTTCTTC.